This section outlines one T cell receptor (beta chain) sequence together with its context. Its antigen is not identified. This CDR3 spans 11 amino acids. Germline V gene sequence: CDR1 MDHEN, CDR2 SYDVKM. V was clipped by 3 bases and J by 8 bases, with 6 bases between them. These data belong to a study of OX40 agonist ivuxolimab in advanced cancers. Study context: The patients got ivuxolimab, which is an agonistic anti-OX40 (CD134) antibody. Mean age around 64 years, range roughly 20 to 85; approximately 83% male.

Study conclusions and caveats: Antigen targets of the expanded peripheral T cells went undetermined. Doses of 0.1 to 3.0 mg/kg were accompanied by clonal expansion of CD4+ and CD8+ blood T cells by week 6.

Sequencing was performed with immunoSEQ multiplex PCR; in TCRdb, only in-frame clones are kept and a portion is missing. The sample has roughly 7,700 clones, 79% seen once. Specimen: CD4+ or CD8+ T cells sorted from blood, collected in a trial of the OX40 agonist ivuxolimab. This TCR derives from an adult with an advanced solid tumor such as melanoma, head and neck, liver or kidney cancer. The chain employs TRBV28 and TRBJ2-3; no definite D call. The CDR3 is CASSLMGTQYF. The CDR3, as DNA: TGTGCCAGCAGTTTGATGGGTACGCAGTATTTT.